This is a list of T cell receptor beta chains from one sample in a study of blood T cell repertoires in COVID-19. The method was immunoSEQ multiplex PCR; TCRdb's version includes in-frame clones alone and lacks a portion of them. The repertoire consists of 330,000 or so clones, with about 90% occurring once and the leading ten covering 1.5% to 2.5%. The sequenced material came from PBMCs or T cells enriched from blood (not recorded which). All receptors derive from a man between 40 and 49 years old in a cohort exposed to, infected with or recovered from COVID-19 (not recorded which). CDR3s include the opening cysteine and the closing phenylalanine or tryptophan. A D gene is named only where the DNA matches it firmly. Where a row states a size, it is once, few, many or the class of an expanded clone; other rows omit it.

clone_size d_call j_call v_call cdr3_aa cdr3_nt
- - TRBJ2-1 TRBV19 CASTSRGRPSYNEQFF TGTGCCAGTACCTCCCGTGGGAGGCCGTCCTACAATGAGCAGTTCTTC
- TRBD1 TRBJ1-5 TRBV5-1 CASSLDGTGGQPQHF TGCGCCAGCAGCTTGGATGGGACAGGGGGGCAGCCCCAGCATTTT
- - TRBJ2-1 TRBV19 CASSMAFLASEGNEQFF TGTGCCAGTAGTATGGCCTTTCTTGCTAGCGAGGGTAATGAGCAGTTCTTC
- TRBD1 TRBJ1-2 TRBV18 CASSTGDRGYGGYTF TGTGCCAGCTCAACCGGGGACAGGGGATACGGTGGCTACACCTTC
- TRBD1 TRBJ2-7 TRBV6-5 CASSSRQGREQYF TGTGCCAGCAGCTCCAGACAGGGGCGGGAGCAGTACTTC
- TRBD2 TRBJ2-1 TRBV29-1 CSGKGLAVYNEQFF TGCAGCGGAAAGGGTCTAGCGGTCTACAATGAGCAGTTCTTC
- TRBD1 TRBJ1-1 TRBV27 CASSPFTGAKDTEAFF TGTGCCAGCAGTCCCTTCACAGGGGCGAAGGACACTGAAGCTTTCTTT
- - TRBJ1-2 TRBV6-5 CASSSNTGYGYTF TGTGCCAGCAGTTCCAACACAGGGTATGGCTACACCTTC
- - TRBJ2-7 TRBV6-1 CASSEDGLPVGEQYF TGTGCCAGCAGTGAAGATGGACTACCCGTAGGGGAGCAGTACTTC
- - TRBJ2-3 TRBV6-5 CASSYSTRVSTDTQYF TGTGCCAGCAGTTACTCCACTAGGGTTTCGACAGATACGCAGTATTTT
- TRBD2 TRBJ2-7 TRBV20-1 CSASATSGSYEQYF TGCAGTGCTAGTGCGACTAGCGGGAGTTACGAGCAGTACTTC
- - TRBJ1-2 TRBV6-5 CASSSSGLGLGYTF TGTGCCAGCAGTTCGTCGGGCTTGGGGCTTGGCTACACCTTC
- - TRBJ2-5 TRBV4-1 CASSQVATLMGETQYF TGCGCCAGCAGCCAAGTCGCGACACTCATGGGAGAGACCCAGTACTTC
once TRBD1 TRBJ1-2 TRBV3-1/TRBV3-2 CASSHLTGGSGYTF TGTGCCAGCAGCCATTTGACAGGGGGATCTGGCTACACCTTC